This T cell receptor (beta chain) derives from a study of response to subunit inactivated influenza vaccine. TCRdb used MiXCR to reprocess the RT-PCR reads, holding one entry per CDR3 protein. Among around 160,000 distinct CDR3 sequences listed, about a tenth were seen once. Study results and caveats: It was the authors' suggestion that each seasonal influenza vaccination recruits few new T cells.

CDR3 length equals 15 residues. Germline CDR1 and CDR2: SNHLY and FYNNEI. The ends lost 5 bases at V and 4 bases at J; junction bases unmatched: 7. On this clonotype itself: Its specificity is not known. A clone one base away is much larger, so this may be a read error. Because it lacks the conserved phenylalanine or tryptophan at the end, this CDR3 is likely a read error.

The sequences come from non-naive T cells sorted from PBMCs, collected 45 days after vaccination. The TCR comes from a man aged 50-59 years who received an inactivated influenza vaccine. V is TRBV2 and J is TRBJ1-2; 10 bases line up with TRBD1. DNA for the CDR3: TGTGCCAGCAGTTCCCCGGGACAGGGGCGCTATGGCTACACCGTC. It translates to CASSSPGQGRYGYTV.